This is a list of T cell receptor beta chains from one sample in a study of T cell changes during pregnancy in multiple sclerosis. Clones were read by immunoSEQ multiplex PCR, and TCRdb kept only the in-frame ones, dropping some. The data hold around 100,000 clones, with 92% observed a single time. The starting material was peripheral blood, obtained after pregnancy. The origin of the receptors is a female donor with multiple sclerosis, enrolled in a pregnancy study. CDR3s include the opening cysteine and the closing phenylalanine or tryptophan. The D gene is left open where the match is weak. Size tells how often a clone was seen (once, few, many) or the class of an expanded clone, and some rows leave it out.

cdr3_aa: CASSPRQGTGELFF
cdr3_nt: TGCGCCAGCAGCCCCAGACAGGGGACCGGGGAGCTGTTTTTT
clone_size: .
j_call: TRBJ2-2
v_call: TRBV5-1
d_call: TRBD1

cdr3_aa: CASSPTSGVNTEAFF
cdr3_nt: TGTGCCAGCTCACCAACCTCGGGGGTGAACACTGAAGCTTTCTTT
clone_size: .
j_call: TRBJ1-1
v_call: TRBV18
d_call: .

cdr3_aa: CASSRVAGVSEQYF
cdr3_nt: TGTGCCAGCAGCCGAGTGGCGGGAGTTTCCGAGCAGTACTTC
clone_size: .
j_call: TRBJ2-7
v_call: TRBV7-6
d_call: TRBD2

cdr3_aa: CASRDTGSFEKLFF
cdr3_nt: TGTGCCAGCAGGGACACAGGCTCATTTGAAAAACTGTTTTTT
clone_size: .
j_call: TRBJ1-4
v_call: TRBV6-5
d_call: .

cdr3_aa: CASKGDRGLGNTIYF
cdr3_nt: TGTGCCAGCAAGGGAGACAGGGGGCTTGGAAACACCATATATTTT
clone_size: .
j_call: TRBJ1-3
v_call: TRBV2
d_call: TRBD1

cdr3_aa: CASSPRAGDYEQYF
cdr3_nt: TGCGCCAGCAGCCCTCGAGCGGGAGACTACGAGCAGTACTTC
clone_size: .
j_call: TRBJ2-7
v_call: TRBV5-1
d_call: TRBD2

cdr3_aa: CASRSSGRASTGELFF
cdr3_nt: TGCGCCAGCCGGTCCAGCGGGAGGGCCTCGACCGGGGAGCTGTTTTTT
clone_size: .
j_call: TRBJ2-2
v_call: TRBV5-1
d_call: TRBD2

cdr3_aa: CASSASGAYTGELFF
cdr3_nt: TGTGCCAGCAGCGCTAGCGGGGCATACACCGGGGAGCTGTTTTTT
clone_size: .
j_call: TRBJ2-2
v_call: TRBV7-3
d_call: TRBD2

cdr3_aa: CASSYLGGEEAFF
cdr3_nt: TGTGCCAGCAGTTACTTGGGGGGAGAGGAAGCTTTCTTT
clone_size: .
j_call: TRBJ1-1
v_call: TRBV6-5
d_call: .

cdr3_aa: CASSRDRVLHGYTF
cdr3_nt: TGTGCCAGCAGTCGAGACAGGGTTCTACATGGCTACACCTTC
clone_size: few
j_call: TRBJ1-2
v_call: TRBV7-2
d_call: TRBD1

cdr3_aa: CASSGGLAGGPRNEQFF
cdr3_nt: TGCGCCAGCAGCGGAGGACTAGCGGGAGGGCCAAGGAATGAGCAGTTCTTC
clone_size: .
j_call: TRBJ2-1
v_call: TRBV5-1
d_call: TRBD2

cdr3_aa: CASSFSGETYEQYF
cdr3_nt: TGTGCCAGCAGCTTTAGCGGGGAGACCTACGAGCAGTACTTC
clone_size: .
j_call: TRBJ2-7
v_call: TRBV7-9
d_call: TRBD2

cdr3_aa: CASSQEAEAGGPDTQYF
cdr3_nt: TGTGCCAGCAGCCAAGAAGCTGAAGCGGGAGGGCCAGATACGCAGTATTTT
clone_size: .
j_call: TRBJ2-3
v_call: TRBV4-2
d_call: TRBD2

cdr3_aa: CASTGSGEPDNEKLFF
cdr3_nt: TGTGCCAGCACCGGTTCAGGGGAACCCGACAATGAAAAACTGTTTTTT
clone_size: .
j_call: TRBJ1-4
v_call: TRBV7-9
d_call: .

cdr3_aa: CASGPTGGIYGYTF
cdr3_nt: TGTGCCAGCGGGCCCACAGGGGGCATCTATGGCTACACCTTC
clone_size: .
j_call: TRBJ1-2
v_call: TRBV25-1
d_call: TRBD1

cdr3_aa: CASSPTLGGLNEKLFF
cdr3_nt: TGTGCCAGCTCACCGACCCTGGGGGGACTTAATGAAAAACTGTTTTTT
clone_size: .
j_call: TRBJ1-4
v_call: TRBV18
d_call: .

cdr3_aa: CASSHGTSGGFYEQFF
cdr3_nt: TGTGCCAGCAGCCATGGGACCAGCGGGGGGTTCTATGAGCAGTTCTTC
clone_size: .
j_call: TRBJ2-1
v_call: TRBV7-9
d_call: TRBD2

cdr3_aa: CASSLGPQGALQETQYF
cdr3_nt: TGTGCCAGCAGCTTAGGTCCACAGGGGGCCTTACAAGAGACCCAGTACTTC
clone_size: .
j_call: TRBJ2-5
v_call: TRBV7-3
d_call: TRBD1

cdr3_aa: CASSRQGNTQETQYF
cdr3_nt: TGTGCCAGCAGTCGACAGGGGAACACCCAAGAGACCCAGTACTTC
clone_size: .
j_call: TRBJ2-5
v_call: TRBV28
d_call: TRBD1

cdr3_aa: CASSHREDGETQYF
cdr3_nt: TGTGCCAGCAGCCATCGGGAGGACGGTGAGACCCAGTACTTC
clone_size: .
j_call: TRBJ2-5
v_call: TRBV6-5
d_call: TRBD2

cdr3_aa: CASSLGDINTEAFF
cdr3_nt: TGTGCCAGCAGCTTGGGGGACATTAACACTGAAGCTTTCTTT
clone_size: .
j_call: TRBJ1-1
v_call: TRBV5-8
d_call: .

cdr3_aa: CASSPPRDSPYNEQFF
cdr3_nt: TGTGCCAGCAGTCCTCCCCGGGACTCCCCTTACAATGAGCAGTTCTTC
clone_size: .
j_call: TRBJ2-1
v_call: TRBV6-6
d_call: .

cdr3_aa: CASSMPRGNQPQHF
cdr3_nt: TGTGCCAGTAGTATGCCCAGGGGCAATCAGCCCCAGCATTTT
clone_size: few
j_call: TRBJ1-5
v_call: TRBV19
d_call: .

cdr3_aa: CASSPRRGPREVAQYF
cdr3_nt: TGTGCCAGCAGTCCGCGTAGGGGGCCGCGCGAAGTGGCCCAGTACTTC
clone_size: .
j_call: TRBJ2-5
v_call: TRBV28
d_call: TRBD1

cdr3_aa: CASSYRGFRTDTQYF
cdr3_nt: TGTGCCAGCAGTTACAGGGGCTTCCGCACAGATACGCAGTATTTT
clone_size: .
j_call: TRBJ2-3
v_call: TRBV27
d_call: TRBD1

cdr3_aa: CASSLQGTGETQYF
cdr3_nt: TGTGCCAGCAGTTTGCAGGGGACAGGGGAGACCCAGTACTTC
clone_size: .
j_call: TRBJ2-5
v_call: TRBV28
d_call: TRBD1

cdr3_aa: CASSLGTSGRSTGELFF
cdr3_nt: TGTGCCAGCAGCCTTGGGACTAGCGGGAGGAGCACCGGGGAGCTGTTTTTT
clone_size: .
j_call: TRBJ2-2
v_call: TRBV7-2
d_call: TRBD2

cdr3_aa: CSALGATNEKLFF
cdr3_nt: TGCAGCGCCTTAGGAGCAACTAATGAAAAACTGTTTTTT
clone_size: once
j_call: TRBJ1-4
v_call: TRBV29-1
d_call: .

cdr3_aa: CASSLTGGLNGELFF
cdr3_nt: TGTGCCAGCAGCTTAACAGGGGGCTTAAACGGGGAGCTGTTTTTT
clone_size: .
j_call: TRBJ2-2
v_call: TRBV9
d_call: TRBD1

cdr3_aa: CASSPTSGGVSSTDTQYF
cdr3_nt: TGTGCCAGTAGTCCGACTAGCGGGGGGGTTTCTAGCACAGATACGCAGTATTTT
clone_size: .
j_call: TRBJ2-3
v_call: TRBV19
d_call: TRBD2

cdr3_aa: CASSPVLLSPLHF
cdr3_nt: TGTGCCAGCAGCCCCGTCCTTCTCTCACCCCTCCACTTT
clone_size: .
j_call: TRBJ1-6
v_call: TRBV7-2
d_call: .

cdr3_aa: CASSLELAGAASTDTQYF
cdr3_nt: TGTGCCAGCAGCTTGGAACTAGCGGGGGCCGCGAGCACAGATACGCAGTATTTT
clone_size: .
j_call: TRBJ2-3
v_call: TRBV5-6
d_call: TRBD2

cdr3_aa: CASSLAWGQVQETQYF
cdr3_nt: TGTGCCAGCAGCTTGGCCTGGGGACAGGTCCAAGAGACCCAGTACTTC
clone_size: .
j_call: TRBJ2-5
v_call: TRBV5-6
d_call: TRBD1

cdr3_aa: CASSADRGRGETQYF
cdr3_nt: TGTGCCAGTAGTGCCGACAGGGGGCGCGGGGAGACCCAGTACTTC
clone_size: once
j_call: TRBJ2-5
v_call: TRBV19
d_call: TRBD1

cdr3_aa: CASSPGPYGYTF
cdr3_nt: TGTGCCAGCTCACCAGGCCCTTATGGCTACACCTTC
clone_size: .
j_call: TRBJ1-2
v_call: TRBV18
d_call: .

cdr3_aa: CASSNSHEAFF
cdr3_nt: TGTGCCAGTAGCAATAGCCATGAAGCTTTCTTT
clone_size: few
j_call: TRBJ1-1
v_call: TRBV19
d_call: .